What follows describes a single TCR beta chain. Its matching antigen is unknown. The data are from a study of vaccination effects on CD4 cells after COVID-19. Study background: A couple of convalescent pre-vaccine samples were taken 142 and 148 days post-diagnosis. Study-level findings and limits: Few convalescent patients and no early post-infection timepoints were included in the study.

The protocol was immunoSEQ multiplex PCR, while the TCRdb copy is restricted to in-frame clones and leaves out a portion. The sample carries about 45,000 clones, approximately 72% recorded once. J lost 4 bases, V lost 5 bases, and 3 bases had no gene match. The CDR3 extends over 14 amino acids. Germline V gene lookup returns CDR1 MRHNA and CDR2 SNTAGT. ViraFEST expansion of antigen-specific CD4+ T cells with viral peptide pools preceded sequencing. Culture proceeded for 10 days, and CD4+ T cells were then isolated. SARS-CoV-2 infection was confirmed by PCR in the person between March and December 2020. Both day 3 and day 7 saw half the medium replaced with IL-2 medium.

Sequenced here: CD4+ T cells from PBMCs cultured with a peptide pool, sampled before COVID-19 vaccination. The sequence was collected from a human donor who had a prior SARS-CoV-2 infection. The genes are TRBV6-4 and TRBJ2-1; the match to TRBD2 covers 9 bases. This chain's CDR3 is CASSQLAGYNEQFF. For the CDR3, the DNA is TGTGCCAGCAGTCAACTAGCGGGTTACAATGAGCAGTTCTTC.